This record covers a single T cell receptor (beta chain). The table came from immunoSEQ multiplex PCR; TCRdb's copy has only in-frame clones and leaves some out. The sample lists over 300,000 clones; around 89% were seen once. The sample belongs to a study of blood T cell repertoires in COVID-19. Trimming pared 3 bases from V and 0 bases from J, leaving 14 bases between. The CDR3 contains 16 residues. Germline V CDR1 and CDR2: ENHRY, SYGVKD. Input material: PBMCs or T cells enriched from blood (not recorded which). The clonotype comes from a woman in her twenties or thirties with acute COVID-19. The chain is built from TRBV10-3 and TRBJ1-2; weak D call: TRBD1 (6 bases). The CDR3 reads CAISDPDSLANYGYTF. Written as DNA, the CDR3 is TGTGCCATCAGTGACCCGGACAGCTTAGCTAACTATGGCTACACCTTC.